This TCR beta chain was profiled in a study of response to subunit inactivated influenza vaccine. Points from the study as a whole: Only a handful of new T cells, the authors suggested, are recruited with each seasonal influenza vaccination.

This clonotype was seen more than once but under ten times. Its target is unknown. TCRdb reprocessed the RT-PCR reads via MiXCR and lists one record per CDR3 protein. Of about 190,000 distinct CDR3 sequences listed, under 15% are singletons. The specimen comprised CD8+ T cells sorted from PBMCs, sampled roughly 5 days after vaccination. The receptor was derived from a man in his forties or fifties who received an inactivated influenza vaccine.

The CDR3 bases are TGTGCCAGCAGCCCCTCTTCCGGGAACACTGAAGCTTTCTTT. Translated: CASSPSSGNTEAFF. The chain employs TRBV7-9 and TRBJ1-1; D gene unclear. CDR1 is SEHNR, CDR2 FQNEAQ, per germline (reference sequence). The CDR3 spans 14 residues. Trimming took off 5 bases at V and 1 base at J, with 11 bases between the two ends.